This T cell receptor beta chain appears in the sequencing data of a study of CD4 and CD8 cells across lung adenocarcinoma regions. V was clipped by 4 bases and J by 7 bases, with 14 bases between them. This CDR3 has 14 amino acids. Germline assignment: CDR1 MGHRA and CDR2 YSYEKL. This clonotype was counted many times. One entry per CDR3 protein results from TCRdb running MiXCR on the PCR reads. The sample records 11,000 or so distinct CDR3 sequences, 53% being singletons. The clonotype originates from a female donor with lung adenocarcinoma. The CD4 and CD8 labels of this study may be unreliable. The rearrangement uses TRBV4-1 and TRBJ2-1; weak D call: TRBD2 (5 bases). The specimen sequenced was CD8+ T cells from the center of a lung tumor. This chain's CDR3 is CASSPPTGLNEQFF. CDR3 DNA: TGCGCCAGCAGCCCACCTACGGGGTTGAATGAGCAGTTCTTC.